This T cell receptor beta chain came from a study of identical twins. The CDR3 covers 20 residues. The ends lost 1 base at V and 3 bases at J; junction bases unmatched: 12. Germline loops: CDR1 SGHAT, CDR2 FQDESV (reference sequence). One entry per CDR3 protein results from TCRdb running MiXCR on the 5' RACE reads. There are 400,000 to 550,000 distinct CDR3 sequences in the sample; around 24% occur only once, and around 3% lies in the top ten. Comments on this clonotype: Its antigen is unidentified.

Study-level findings and limits: Out-of-frame TCR alpha sharing in monozygotic twins exceeded recombination model predictions.

The same data also contributed to another study, on T cells expressing NK-cell markers. That work contributes: HCMV seropositivity characterized most of the eight sequenced donors, and seronegativity one. Restricting sorting to alpha-beta TCR T cells was achieved in several experiments by an anti-gamma-delta TCR antibody. There were a few donors in whom these clonotypes also led the CD3+CD56-NKG2C+ fraction.

V gene TRBV11-1 combines with J gene TRBJ2-1; 13 nucleotides align to TRBD2. The receptor was isolated from a woman between 18 and 29 years old in good health. The sample comprised CD4+ T cells sorted from blood. CDR3 residues: CASSLGSVGLAGSIYNEQFF. Written as DNA, the CDR3 is TGTGCCAGCAGCTTAGGCTCGGTGGGACTAGCGGGATCAATCTACAATGAGCAGTTCTTC.